This TCR beta chain was found in a study of T cell responses to AZD1222 COVID-19 vaccine (dated by TCRdb to the early 2020s). About the full investigation: AZD1222 recipients given second doses at about 4 weeks or at about 12 weeks were pooled, since spike-specific TCR depth and breadth were not found to differ between the two schedules. Trial participants were enrolled by age into subgroups of 18-55, 56-69 and 70-plus years, and around 140, 26 and 57 TCR-sequenced participants, respectively, were included in these subgroups. TCR sequencing covered over 230 trial participants: 200 to 210 given two doses of AZD1222 and 26 given two doses of MenACWY control vaccine. Paper-wide results and their limitations: A significant rise in spike-specific TCR breadth and depth was observed after two AZD1222 doses relative to day 0 and relative to MenACWY recipients. No day 14 peak-response samples were available, so repertoires were characterized only after the peak T cell response. Most participants were white British and females outnumbered males, and the authors suggested that clonal diversity may have been underestimated. Only six or seven AZD1222 recipients were SARS-CoV-2 seropositive at baseline, limiting conclusions about previously exposed vaccinees. The whole spike protein was spanned by vaccine-associated CD4 TCRs, and dominant responses were seen in regions 160-218 and 743-854. In the small 56-69-year group, the increase in depth fell short of significance, most likely because of low power. Nearly half of unique spike-specific TCRs reportedly recognized epitopes outside regions mutated in the B.1.351 and B.1.1.7 variants.

About this clone: Its antigen is not yet known. Per-base qualities were not stored, and no clone one base away is much larger.

The CDR3 runs 15 amino acids, cysteine and phenylalanine included. Only CDR3 DNA remains: 45 bases, in frame from the first base. The germline ends are 17 bases apart after V is trimmed by 4 bases and J by 8 bases. CDR1 and CDR2, looked up from the germline V gene (reference sequence), are LGHDT and YNNKEL. The CDR3 regions of human TCRbeta chains were analyzed by immunosequencing. Under the source paper's analysis protocol: Repertoire TCRs were matched against a reference library of SARS-CoV-2-specific TCRs generated with the MIRA antigen-specificity platform. Breadth meant the fraction of unique TCRs that were SARS-CoV-2-associated, whereas depth meant the fraction of total T cells that were SARS-CoV-2-associated. Using the MIRA data, each spike-specific TCR was assigned both to the spike region to which the TCR was reactive and to a CD4 or CD8 class. Log10-transformed breadth and depth values were compared by one-way ANOVA with Sidak's multiple comparisons tests. In its TCRdb copy, this immuneACCESS table keeps in-frame sequences only and misses some clones. Where compared with another copy, unresolved V genes explain less than half of these, and the others have no known cause. V and J calls plus clone size are reproduced from that table; the DNA served to infer D and trimming. Recorded for this sample are some 120,000 clones; 85% to 90% of them occurred a single time. Around a quarter of the sample is held by the ten biggest clonotypes.

The intended sense of this specimen's time point label: baseline before first vaccination. Vaccinee samples were obtained from the UK trials COV001 and COV002, which included a single-blind randomized controlled phase 2/3 trial of AZD1222 (ChAdOx1 nCoV-19) in healthy adults. For TCRbeta chain sequencing, PBMC samples from trial participants were taken at day 0 and at day 28 after the second dose. The rearranged chain carries TRBV3-1 (or the pseudogene TRBV3-2) and TRBJ1-4; the D gene cannot be resolved reliably. The source was peripheral blood, collected on day 0 of AZD1222 vaccination. This sequence was found in an adult in good health. The CDR3 region: CASSLQESFREKLFF. The nucleotide sequence reads as follows: TGTGCCAGCAGCCTTCAGGAGAGCTTTCGGGAAAAACTGTTTTTT.